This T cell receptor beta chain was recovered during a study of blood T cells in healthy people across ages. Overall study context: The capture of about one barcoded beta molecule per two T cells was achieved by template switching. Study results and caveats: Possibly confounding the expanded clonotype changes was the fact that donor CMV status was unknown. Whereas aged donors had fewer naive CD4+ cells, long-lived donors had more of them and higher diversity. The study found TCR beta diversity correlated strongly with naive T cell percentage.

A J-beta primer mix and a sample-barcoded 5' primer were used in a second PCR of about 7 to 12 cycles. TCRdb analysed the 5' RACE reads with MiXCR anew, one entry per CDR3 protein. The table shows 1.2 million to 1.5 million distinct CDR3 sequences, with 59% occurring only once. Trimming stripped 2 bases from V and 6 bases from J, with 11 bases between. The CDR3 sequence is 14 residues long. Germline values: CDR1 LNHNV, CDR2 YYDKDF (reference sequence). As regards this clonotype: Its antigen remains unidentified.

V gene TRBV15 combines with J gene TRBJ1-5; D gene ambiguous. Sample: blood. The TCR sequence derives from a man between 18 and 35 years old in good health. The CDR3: CATSRTLLSQPQHF. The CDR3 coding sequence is TGTGCCACCAGCAGAACGCTTCTGAGTCAGCCCCAGCATTTT.